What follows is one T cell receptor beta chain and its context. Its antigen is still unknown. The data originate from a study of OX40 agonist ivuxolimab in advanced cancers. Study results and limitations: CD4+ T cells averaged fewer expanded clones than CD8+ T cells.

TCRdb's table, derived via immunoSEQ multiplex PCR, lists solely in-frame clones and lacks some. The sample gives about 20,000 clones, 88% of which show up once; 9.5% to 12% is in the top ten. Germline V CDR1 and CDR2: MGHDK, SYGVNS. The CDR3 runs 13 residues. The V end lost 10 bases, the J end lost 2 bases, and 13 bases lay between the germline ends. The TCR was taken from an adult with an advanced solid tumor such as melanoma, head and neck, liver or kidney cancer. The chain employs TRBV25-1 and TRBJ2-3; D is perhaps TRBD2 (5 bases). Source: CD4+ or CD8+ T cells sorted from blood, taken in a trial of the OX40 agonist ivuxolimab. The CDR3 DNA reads TGTGCCAAACTAGGTTTCCTCACAGATACGCAGTATTTT. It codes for CAKLGFLTDTQYF.